Listed below are T cell receptor beta chains from one sample, sequenced in a study of cytomegalovirus exposure and HLA in healthy donors. The data were produced by immunoSEQ multiplex PCR, yet TCRdb's version contains in-frame clones alone and is incomplete. The sample holds about 250,000 clones; around 78% are singletons and the top ten take about 0.5%. The specimen sequenced was PBMCs. Every receptor here comes from a boy between 10 and 17 years old in good health and CMV-seronegative. Each CDR3 is given with its conserved first and last residue. Each record gives: J gene, CDR3 length, V gene, D gene, CDR3 protein. The D gene is left open where the match is weak.

TRBJ1-6	13	TRBV11-3	-	CASSLRGGSPLHF
TRBJ2-7	18	TRBV7-2	TRBD2	CASSLKIGLAGGKYEQYF
TRBJ1-1	13	TRBV29-1	-	CSVEVARRTEAFF
TRBJ2-7	18	TRBV21-1	-	CASRNRNPPCRDFYEQYF
TRBJ1-5	15	TRBV2	-	CASVRDTGALQPQHF
TRBJ2-1	17	TRBV11-2	-	CASSSGLGGAHFYEQFF
TRBJ2-3	10	TRBV7-9	-	CASTRATQYF
TRBJ1-2	15	TRBV5-1	TRBD1	CASSRDRGNPHGYTF
TRBJ2-7	13	TRBV18	-	CASSGPETYEQYF
TRBJ2-7	14	TRBV28	TRBD1	CASSIDRVGYEQYF
TRBJ2-7	18	TRBV15	TRBD2	CATSRDRAGVVRGYEQYF
TRBJ1-1	14	TRBV9	-	CASSRGRGSTEAFF
TRBJ1-1	14	TRBV2	-	CASSKGTGLTEAFF
TRBJ2-1	16	TRBV7-2	-	CASSYQAEWVPNEQFF
TRBJ1-1	14	TRBV7-9	-	CASSPRVMNTEAFF
TRBJ1-3	11	TRBV20-1	-	CSALIGNTIYF
TRBJ2-1	13	TRBV6-1	TRBD1	CASQGDRVYEQFF
TRBJ2-7	17	TRBV10-1	TRBD1	CASSGSGTGVGIYEQYF
TRBJ2-1	12	TRBV6-1	TRBD1	CASGQEYNEQFF
TRBJ2-3	14	TRBV5-6	-	CASSYPGHTDTQYF
TRBJ2-7	11	TRBV20-1	-	CSAMRVAEQYF
TRBJ2-1	10	TRBV20-1	-	CSAVVNEQFF
TRBJ2-3	18	TRBV9	TRBD2	CASSSRTSGRALPDTQYF
TRBJ2-5	16	TRBV5-6	TRBD2	CASSLTSGGAKETQYF
TRBJ1-3	15	TRBV18	TRBD1	CASSPGQGPGNTIYF
TRBJ1-1	14	TRBV6-1	TRBD1	CASTPTGGNTEAFF
TRBJ2-3	14	TRBV5-4	TRBD1	CASSWDRGTDTQYF
TRBJ1-1	16	TRBV4-1	-	CASSPTGEPLNTEAFF
TRBJ2-3	14	TRBV4-1	-	CASSQFQGADTQYF
TRBJ2-7	18	TRBV27	TRBD1	CASSWDRGHGRVVYEQYF
TRBJ2-1	11	TRBV5-4	-	CASSLEREQFF
TRBJ1-4	16	TRBV4-1	-	CASTATLRATNEKLFF
TRBJ2-7	14	TRBV28	-	CASSTPARTYEQYF
TRBJ2-7	14	TRBV6-5	TRBD2	CASSFSGSTHEQYF
TRBJ2-1	17	TRBV5-1	TRBD2	CASSPPSHLGRVNEQFF